These 15 T cell receptor beta chains were all obtained from the same sample, sequenced in a study of radiation and T cells in renal cell carcinoma. The method was immunoSEQ multiplex PCR; TCRdb's version includes in-frame clones alone and lacks a portion of them. The data hold around 130,000 clones, with 75% to 85% observed a single time. The time point here: blood 2 weeks post-SBRT. Treatment given: 15 Gy SBRT to primary tumor, nephrectomy 4 weeks later. The sequencing here drew on blood, taken from a patient whose treatment included radiotherapy and nephrectomy. The source is a woman aged 55-70 years with renal cell carcinoma.

The CDR3 is CASNAVGGYGYTF. As DNA, the CDR3 is TGTGCCAGCAACGCAGTTGGCGGGTATGGCTACACCTTC. The chain is built from TRBV6-1 and TRBJ1-2; D is unclear. The CDR3 totals 13 residues. Germline CDR1 and CDR2: MNHNS and SASEGT. V gave up 7 bases and J gave up 5 bases, with 14 bases separating them.

The chain couples TRBV10-3 to TRBJ1-2, with 8 bases aligning to TRBD1. The CDR3 has 14 amino acids. V lost 9 bases to trimming and J lost 5 bases; unmatched junction nucleotides: 11. The germline CDR1 and CDR2 sequences are ENHRY and SYGVKD. CDR3 residues: CAILAGQGGYGYTF. The CDR3 DNA sequence: TGTGCCATACTGGCTGGACAGGGAGGTTATGGCTACACCTTC.

The rearrangement joins TRBV6-5 to TRBJ2-7, with D maybe TRBD1 (6 bases). Germline V lookup: CDR1 MNHEY, CDR2 SVGAGI. The length of the CDR3 is 14 residues. The ends were cut back, 6 bases at V and 1 base at J, with 13 bases in the middle. In DNA form, the CDR3 reads TGTGCCAGCAGACGTCAGGGGACGTCCTACGAGCAGTACTTC. Protein sequence: CASRRQGTSYEQYF.

The rearrangement joins TRBV2 to TRBJ2-1, with D unresolved. Trimming shortened V by 0 bases and J by 0 bases, and 6 bases separated the two germline ends. The CDR3 runs 15 residues. Looked up from germline, CDR1 is SNHLY and CDR2 is FYNNEI. The CDR3 DNA follows: TGTGCCAGCAGTGAAGCATACCTCTCCTACAATGAGCAGTTCTTC. Amino acids: CASSEAYLSYNEQFF.

This chain uses TRBV6-1 with TRBJ2-7; 12 positions match TRBD1. Germline V lookup: CDR1 MNHNS, CDR2 SASEGT. V was pared by 8 bases and J by 5 bases, with 4 bases of the junction left unmatched. The CDR3 contains 13 residues. CDR3 in amino acids: CASGGQGAHEQYF. CDR3 in DNA: TGTGCCAGCGGGGGACAGGGGGCCCACGAGCAGTACTTC.

V is TRBV29-1 and J is TRBJ1-5; D call uncertain. CDR1 and CDR2 (germline): SQVTM, ANQGSEA. This CDR3 comprises 12 residues. V was cut by 5 bases and J by 0 bases, with 5 bases left in between. The CDR3 here is CSVQDSNQPQHF. CDR3 nucleotides: TGCAGCGTTCAGGATAGCAATCAGCCCCAGCATTTT.

This clone was detected only once. V usage is TRBV5-1 and J usage is TRBJ2-3; 13 bases are shared with TRBD2. The CDR3 has 15 amino acids. With 4 bases clipped from V and 7 bases from J, the junction kept 6 bases outside the gene matches. CDR1 and CDR2 from the germline V gene are SGHRS and YFSETQ. The CDR3 reads CASSPTSGGGHTQYF. The CDR3 DNA follows: TGCGCCAGCAGCCCCACTAGCGGGGGGGGGCATACGCAGTATTTT.

The chain employs TRBV4-2 and TRBJ2-7; D is uncertain. This CDR3 is 17 amino acids long. Trimming took off 0 bases at V and 3 bases at J, with 18 bases between the two ends. Germline V gives CDR1 LGHNA, CDR2 YNFKEQ. CDR3 DNA: TGTGCCAGCAGCCAAGATGCATCGGGTTTTTCGGGCTACGAGCAGTACTTC. Its translation is CASSQDASGFSGYEQYF.

This chain links TRBV7-9 with TRBJ2-7, with D perhaps TRBD1 (6 bases). This CDR3 comprises 12 residues. Trimming took off 4 bases at V and 4 bases at J, with 8 bases between the two ends. Germline values: CDR1 SEHNR, CDR2 FQNEAQ (reference sequence). The CDR3: CASSWTEYEQYF. The CDR3, as DNA: TGTGCCAGCAGCTGGACAGAGTACGAGCAGTACTTC.

The V gene is TRBV2, the J gene TRBJ2-1; D is possibly TRBD2 (5 bases). Germline loops: CDR1 SNHLY, CDR2 FYNNEI. V was pared by 2 bases and J by 6 bases, with 14 bases between. CDR3 size: 15 residues. The CDR3 bases are TGTGCCAGCAGTGAACCGGGGAAACCGGGCAATGAGCAGTTCTTC. This gives the protein CASSEPGKPGNEQFF.

This clone has only one observation. This rearrangement joins TRBV28 to TRBJ2-7, with 8 bases lining up with TRBD2. Per germline, CDR1 MDHEN and CDR2 SYDVKM. Trimming at V came to 3 bases and at J to 3 bases, leaving 7 bases not matched to a gene. CDR3 size: 15 residues. Here the CDR3 reads CASSFGVLAGYEQYF. CDR3 in DNA: TGTGCCAGCAGTTTTGGAGTGCTAGCGGGCTACGAGCAGTACTTC.

The chain is built from TRBV19 and TRBJ1-1; TRBD1 matches at 8 bases. The germline CDR1 and CDR2 sequences are LNHDA and SQIVND (reference sequence). V shed 1 base and J 7 bases; nucleotides not matched to a gene: 8. This CDR3 region has 15 residues. The chain's CDR3 is CASSIGQGSPREAFF. The CDR3 nucleotides are TGTGCCAGTAGTATAGGACAGGGGAGCCCCCGTGAAGCTTTCTTT.

The chain recombines TRBV6-1 with TRBJ1-5; D is ambiguous. Germline V gene data show CDR1 as MNHNS and CDR2 as SASEGT. V was trimmed by 5 bases and J by 3 bases, leaving 11 bases between them. The CDR3 runs 14 residues. CDR3 sequence: CASSFPEPNQPQHF. In DNA form, the CDR3 reads TGTGCCAGCAGTTTTCCAGAACCCAATCAGCCCCAGCATTTT.

V is TRBV2 and J is TRBJ1-1, with 8 bases identical to TRBD1. The ends lost 4 bases at V and 7 bases at J; junction bases unmatched: 2. The CDR3 covers 12 residues. The germline V gene has CDR1 SNHLY and CDR2 FYNNEI. The CDR3 DNA sequence: TGTGCCAGCAGTGGACAGGGGTTTGAAGCTTTCTTT. Translation gives CASSGQGFEAFF.

CDR3 in amino acids: CASSLGYRGSGNTIYF. CDR3 in DNA: TGTGCCAGCAGTTTGGGTTACAGGGGCTCTGGAAACACCATATATTTT. The chain recombines TRBV7-8 with TRBJ1-3, with 7 bases identical to TRBD1. V lost 6 bases, J lost 0 bases, and 8 bases stayed unmatched. This CDR3 has 16 residues. CDR1 SGHVS and CDR2 FQNEAQ come from the germline V gene.